This T cell receptor beta chain was sequenced in a study of blood T cells in healthy people across ages. Study-level findings and limits: Naive and antigen-experienced cells could not be conclusively compared, given unsorted PBMCs. Measured against age, TCR beta diversity per million T cells decreased in a roughly linear manner.

It was with a sample-barcoded 5' primer and a J-beta primer mix that a second PCR of about 6 to 11 cycles was run. TCRdb re-analysed the 5' RACE reads in MiXCR, keeping a single row per CDR3 protein. The sample has around 780,000 distinct CDR3 sequences; roughly 25% are singletons. With regard to this clonotype: Its target is not known.

J was trimmed by 3 bases and V by 5 bases; bases with no gene match: 3. The germline CDR1 and CDR2 sequences are MNHEY and SMNVEV (reference sequence). The CDR3 runs 13 residues. This same sample was also taken into another study, of T cells of mothers and their children.

Sequencing input: blood. The J gene is TRBJ2-5, the V gene TRBV27, with 7 bases lining up with TRBD1. The receptor's source is a boy aged 5-17 years in good health. The CDR3 reads CASSDRVKETQYF. Written as DNA, the CDR3 is TGTGCCAGCAGTGACAGGGTCAAAGAGACCCAGTACTTC.